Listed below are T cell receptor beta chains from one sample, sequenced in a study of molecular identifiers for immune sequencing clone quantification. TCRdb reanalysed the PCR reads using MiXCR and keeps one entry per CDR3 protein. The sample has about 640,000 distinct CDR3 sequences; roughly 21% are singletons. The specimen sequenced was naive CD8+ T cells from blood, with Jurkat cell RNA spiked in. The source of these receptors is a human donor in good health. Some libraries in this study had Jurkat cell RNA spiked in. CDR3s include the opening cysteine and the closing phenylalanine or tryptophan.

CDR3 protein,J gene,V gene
CASSLAWDNMNTEAFF,TRBJ1-1,TRBV7-6
CASRPGQGEDYEQYF,TRBJ2-7,TRBV27
CASSPGLAGVSEQYF,TRBJ2-7,TRBV6-5
CASRGAGQNIQYF,TRBJ2-4,TRBV14
CASSLHPMDRGVPQETQYF,TRBJ2-5,TRBV11-2
CASSIVGEQPQHF,TRBJ1-5,TRBV19
CASSEQGRTGELFF,TRBJ2-2,TRBV5-4
CASSVGGTLGYEQYF,TRBJ2-7,TRBV9
CASRLFGTEAFF,TRBJ1-1,TRBV12-3/TRBV12-4
CASFPGTSGQGTDTQYF,TRBJ2-3,TRBV19
CASKPGTGYYSNQPQHF,TRBJ1-5,TRBV27
CASSPRTGGVDTEAFF,TRBJ1-1,TRBV27
CSVAIGEQFF,TRBJ2-1,TRBV29-1
CASSMLLRTSNTDTQYF,TRBJ2-3,TRBV19
CASSFPGQGLAGANVLTF,TRBJ2-6,TRBV12-3/TRBV12-4